There are many counts of the clone carrying this TCR beta chain. The data were taken from a study of tumor-infiltrating lymphocytes in oesophageal squamous cell carcinoma. TCRdb fed the PCR reads into MiXCR, producing one record per CDR3 protein. The table has approximately 20,000 distinct CDR3 sequences, more than 30% seen once. The CDR3 runs to 15 residues. Trimming cost V 0 bases and J 0 bases, with 8 bases left between them. Germline values: CDR1 MNHNY, CDR2 SVGAGI (reference sequence). The chain recombines TRBV6-6 with TRBJ1-2; D possibly corresponds to TRBD1 (6 bases). The material sequenced was esophageal tumor tissue. The TCR originated in a male donor with esophageal squamous cell carcinoma. CDR3 sequence (DNA): TGTGCCAGCAGTTACTCCAGGGGAGCTAACTATGGCTACACCTTC. The encoded protein is CASSYSRGANYGYTF.